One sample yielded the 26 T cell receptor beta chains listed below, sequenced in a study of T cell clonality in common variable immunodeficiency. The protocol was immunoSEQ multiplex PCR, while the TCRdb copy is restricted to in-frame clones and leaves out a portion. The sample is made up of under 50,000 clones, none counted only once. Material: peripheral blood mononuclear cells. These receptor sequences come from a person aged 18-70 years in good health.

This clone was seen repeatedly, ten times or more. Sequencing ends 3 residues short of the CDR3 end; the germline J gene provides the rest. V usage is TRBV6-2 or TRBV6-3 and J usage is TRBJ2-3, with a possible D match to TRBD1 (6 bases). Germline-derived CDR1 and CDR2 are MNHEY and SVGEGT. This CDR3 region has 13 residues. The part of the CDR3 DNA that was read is TGTGCCAGCAATGGACAGTTCCAAGAGACG. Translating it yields CASNGQFQET. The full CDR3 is CASNGQFQETQYF.

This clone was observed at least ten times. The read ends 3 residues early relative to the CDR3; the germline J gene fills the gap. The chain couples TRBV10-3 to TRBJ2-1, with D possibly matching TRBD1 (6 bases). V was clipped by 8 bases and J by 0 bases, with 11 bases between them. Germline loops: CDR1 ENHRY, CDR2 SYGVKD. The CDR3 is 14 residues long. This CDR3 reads CAIGRDNSYNEQFF. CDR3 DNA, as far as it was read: TGTGCCATCGGCCGGGACAACTCCTACAATGAG.

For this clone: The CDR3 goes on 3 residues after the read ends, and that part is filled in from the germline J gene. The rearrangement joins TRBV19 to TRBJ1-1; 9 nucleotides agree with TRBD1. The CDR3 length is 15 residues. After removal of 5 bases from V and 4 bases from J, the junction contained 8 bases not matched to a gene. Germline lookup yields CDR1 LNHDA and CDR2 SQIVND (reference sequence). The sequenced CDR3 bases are TGTGCCAGTAGTCGTACCGGGACAGGGTCCACTGAA. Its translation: CASSRTGTGSTE. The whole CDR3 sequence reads CASSRTGTGSTEAFF.

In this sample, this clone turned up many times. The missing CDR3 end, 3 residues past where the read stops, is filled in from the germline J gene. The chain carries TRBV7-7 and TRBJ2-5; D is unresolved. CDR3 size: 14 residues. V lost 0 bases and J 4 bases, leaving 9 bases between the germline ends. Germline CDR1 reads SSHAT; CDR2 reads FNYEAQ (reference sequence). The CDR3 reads CASSLAGSPETQYF. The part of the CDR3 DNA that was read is TGTGCCAGCAGCTTAGCGGGTAGCCCAGAGACC.

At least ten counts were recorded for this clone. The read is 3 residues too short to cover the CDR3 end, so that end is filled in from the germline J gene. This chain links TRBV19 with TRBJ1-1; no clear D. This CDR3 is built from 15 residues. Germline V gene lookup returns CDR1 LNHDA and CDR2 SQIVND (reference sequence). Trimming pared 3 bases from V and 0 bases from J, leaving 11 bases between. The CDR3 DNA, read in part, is TGTGCCAGTAGTATGGTTAGCTTAATGAACACTGAA. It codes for CASSMVSLMNTE. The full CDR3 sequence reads CASSMVSLMNTEAFF. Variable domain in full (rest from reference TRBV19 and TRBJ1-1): DGGITQSPKYLFRKEGQNVTLSCEQNLNHDAMYWYRQDPGQGLRLIYYSQIVNDFQKGDIAEGYSVSREKKESFPLTVTSAQKNPTAFYLCASSMVSLMNTEAFFGQGTRLTVV.

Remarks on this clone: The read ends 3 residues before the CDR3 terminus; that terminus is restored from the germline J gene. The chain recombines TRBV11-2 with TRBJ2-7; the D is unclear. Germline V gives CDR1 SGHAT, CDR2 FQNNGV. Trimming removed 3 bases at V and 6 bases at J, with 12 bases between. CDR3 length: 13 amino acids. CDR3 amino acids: CASSFSQVGEQYF. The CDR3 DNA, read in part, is TGTGCCAGCAGCTTTTCCCAGGTTGGCGAG.

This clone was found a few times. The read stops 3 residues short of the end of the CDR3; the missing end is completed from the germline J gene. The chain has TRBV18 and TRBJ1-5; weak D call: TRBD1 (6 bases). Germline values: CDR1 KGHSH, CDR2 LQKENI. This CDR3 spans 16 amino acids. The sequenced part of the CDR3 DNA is TGTGCCAGCTCACAGGACAGTAGTCCTAGCACAGATCCC. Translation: CASSQDSSPSTDP. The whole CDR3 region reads CASSQDSSPSTDPQHF. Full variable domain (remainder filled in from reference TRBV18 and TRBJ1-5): NAGVMQNPRHLVRRRGQEARLRCSPMKGHSHVYWYRQLPEEGLKFMVYLQKENIIDESGMPKERFSAEFPKEGPSILRIQQVVRGDSAAYFCASSQDSSPSTDPQHFGDGTRLSIL.

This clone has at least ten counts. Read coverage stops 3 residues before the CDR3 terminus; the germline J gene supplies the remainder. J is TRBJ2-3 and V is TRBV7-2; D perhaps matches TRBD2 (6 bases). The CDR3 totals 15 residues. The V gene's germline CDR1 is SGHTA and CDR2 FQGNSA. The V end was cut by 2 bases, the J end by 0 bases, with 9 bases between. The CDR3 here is CASSLQSGSTDTQYF. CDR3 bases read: TGTGCCAGCAGCTTACAGAGCGGGAGCACAGATACG.

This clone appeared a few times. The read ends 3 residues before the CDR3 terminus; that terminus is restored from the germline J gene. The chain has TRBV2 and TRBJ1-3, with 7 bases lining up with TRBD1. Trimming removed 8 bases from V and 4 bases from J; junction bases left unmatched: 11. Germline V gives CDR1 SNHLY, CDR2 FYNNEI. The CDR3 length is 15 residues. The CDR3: CASSLGGGAGNTIYF. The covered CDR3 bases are TGTGCCAGCTCCCTGGGAGGGGGCGCCGGAAACACC. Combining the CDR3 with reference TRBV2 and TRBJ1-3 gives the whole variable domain EPEVTQTPSHQVTQMGQEVILRCVPISNHLYFYWYRQILGQKVEFLVSFYNNEISEKSEIFDDQFSVERPDGSNFTLKIRSTKLEDSAMYFCASSLGGGAGNTIYFGEGSWLTVV.

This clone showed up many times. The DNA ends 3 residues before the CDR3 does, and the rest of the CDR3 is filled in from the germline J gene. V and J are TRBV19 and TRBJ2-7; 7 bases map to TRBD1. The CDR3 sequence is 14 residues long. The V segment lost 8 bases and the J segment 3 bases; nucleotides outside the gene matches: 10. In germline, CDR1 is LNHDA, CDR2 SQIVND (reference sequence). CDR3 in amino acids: CASSDKTGIYEQYF. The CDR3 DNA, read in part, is TGTGCCAGTTCAGACAAGACAGGGATCTACGAG.

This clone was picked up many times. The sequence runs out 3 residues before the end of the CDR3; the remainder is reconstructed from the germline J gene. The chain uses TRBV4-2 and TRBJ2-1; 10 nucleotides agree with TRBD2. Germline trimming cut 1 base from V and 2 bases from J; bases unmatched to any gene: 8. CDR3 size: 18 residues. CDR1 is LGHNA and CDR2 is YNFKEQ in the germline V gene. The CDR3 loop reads CASSQGPIAGGTYNEQFF. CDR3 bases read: TGTGCCAGCAGCCAAGGGCCCATAGCGGGGGGAACCTACAATGAG.

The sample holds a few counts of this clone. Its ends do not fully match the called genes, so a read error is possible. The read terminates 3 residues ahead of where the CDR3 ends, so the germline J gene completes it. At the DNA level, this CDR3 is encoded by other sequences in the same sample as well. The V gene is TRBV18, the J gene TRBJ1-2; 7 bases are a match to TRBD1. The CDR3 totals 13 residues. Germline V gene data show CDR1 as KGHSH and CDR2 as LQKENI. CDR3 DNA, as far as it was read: TGTGCCAGTTCACCAAGACAGGGCTATGGC. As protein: CASSPRQGYG. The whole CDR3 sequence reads CASSPRQGYGYTF.

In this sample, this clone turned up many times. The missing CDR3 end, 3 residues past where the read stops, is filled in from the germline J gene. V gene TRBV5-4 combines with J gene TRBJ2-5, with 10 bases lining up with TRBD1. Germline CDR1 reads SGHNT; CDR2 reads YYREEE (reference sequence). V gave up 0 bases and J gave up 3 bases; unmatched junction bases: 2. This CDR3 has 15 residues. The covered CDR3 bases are TGTGCCAGCAGCTTGGAGGGGACAGGGGAAGAGACC. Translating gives CASSLEGTGEET. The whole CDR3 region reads CASSLEGTGEETQYF.

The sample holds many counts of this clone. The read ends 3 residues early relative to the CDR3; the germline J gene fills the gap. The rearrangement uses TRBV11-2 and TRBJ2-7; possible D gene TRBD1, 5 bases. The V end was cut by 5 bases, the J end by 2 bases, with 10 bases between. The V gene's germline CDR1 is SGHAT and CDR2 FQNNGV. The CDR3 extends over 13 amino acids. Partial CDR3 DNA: TGTGCCAGCAGCCCTCAGGGCACCTACGAG. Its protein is CASSPQGTYE. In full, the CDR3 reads CASSPQGTYEQYF.

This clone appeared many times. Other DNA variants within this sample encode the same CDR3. CDR3 bases read: TGTGCCAGCAGCTTGGACAGCTTGAACACTGAA. As protein: CASSLDSLNTE. In full, the CDR3 reads CASSLDSLNTEAFF. This chain joins TRBV5-4 and TRBJ1-1; D unclear. The read halts 3 residues ahead of the CDR3 end, with the missing end drawn from the germline J gene. CDR1 is SGHNT and CDR2 is YYREEE in the germline V gene (reference sequence). V lost 0 bases and J 0 bases, leaving 6 bases between the germline ends. The CDR3 is 14 residues long.

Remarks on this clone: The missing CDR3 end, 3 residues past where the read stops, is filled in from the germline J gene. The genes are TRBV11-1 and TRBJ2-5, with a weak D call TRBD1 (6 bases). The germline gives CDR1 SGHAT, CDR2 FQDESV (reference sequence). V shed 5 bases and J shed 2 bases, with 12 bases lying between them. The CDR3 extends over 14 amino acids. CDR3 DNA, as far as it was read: TGTGCCAGCAGCGCCACGACAGGACAAGAGACC. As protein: CASSATTGQET. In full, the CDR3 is CASSATTGQETQYF.

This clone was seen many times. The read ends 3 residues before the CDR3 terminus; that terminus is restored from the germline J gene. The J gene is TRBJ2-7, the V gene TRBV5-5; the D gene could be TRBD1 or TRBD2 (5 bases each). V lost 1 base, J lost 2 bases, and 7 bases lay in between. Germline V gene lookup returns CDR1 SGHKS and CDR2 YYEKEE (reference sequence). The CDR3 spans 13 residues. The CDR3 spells CASSLQGAYEQYF. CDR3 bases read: TGTGCCAGCAGCTTGCAGGGAGCCTACGAG.

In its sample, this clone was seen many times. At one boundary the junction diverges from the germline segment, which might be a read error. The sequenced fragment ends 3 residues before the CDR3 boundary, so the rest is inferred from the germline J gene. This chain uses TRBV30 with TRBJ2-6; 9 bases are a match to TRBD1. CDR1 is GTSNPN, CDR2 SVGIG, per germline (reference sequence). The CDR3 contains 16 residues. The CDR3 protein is CAWSVTGGSGANILTF. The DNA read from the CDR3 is TGTGCCTGGAGTGTAACAGGGGGCTCTGGGGCCAACATC.

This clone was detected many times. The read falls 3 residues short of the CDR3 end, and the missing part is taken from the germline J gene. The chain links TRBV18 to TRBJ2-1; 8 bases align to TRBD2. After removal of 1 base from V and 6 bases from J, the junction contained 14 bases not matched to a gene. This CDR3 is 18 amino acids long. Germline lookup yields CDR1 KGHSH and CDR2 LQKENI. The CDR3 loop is CASSPLGTSVAGSNEQFF. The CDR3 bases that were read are TGTGCCAGCTCACCACTGGGGACCAGCGTAGCGGGATCCAATGAG.

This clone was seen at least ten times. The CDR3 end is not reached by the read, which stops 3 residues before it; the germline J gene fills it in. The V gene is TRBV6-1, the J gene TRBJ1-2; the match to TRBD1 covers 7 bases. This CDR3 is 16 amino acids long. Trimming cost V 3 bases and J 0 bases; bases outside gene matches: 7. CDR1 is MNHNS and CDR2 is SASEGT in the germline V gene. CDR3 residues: CASSEQGVPTNYGYTF. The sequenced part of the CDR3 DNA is TGTGCCAGCAGTGAGCAGGGGGTCCCCACTAACTATGGC.

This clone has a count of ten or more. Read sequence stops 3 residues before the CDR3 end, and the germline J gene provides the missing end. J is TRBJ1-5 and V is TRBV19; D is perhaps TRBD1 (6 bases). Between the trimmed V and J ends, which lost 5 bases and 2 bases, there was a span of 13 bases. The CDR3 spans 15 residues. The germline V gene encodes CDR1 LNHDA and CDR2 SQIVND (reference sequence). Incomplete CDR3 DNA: TGTGCCAGTAGTGTCACGCCAGGGGGCAATCAGCCC. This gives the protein CASSVTPGGNQP. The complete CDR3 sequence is CASSVTPGGNQPQHF.

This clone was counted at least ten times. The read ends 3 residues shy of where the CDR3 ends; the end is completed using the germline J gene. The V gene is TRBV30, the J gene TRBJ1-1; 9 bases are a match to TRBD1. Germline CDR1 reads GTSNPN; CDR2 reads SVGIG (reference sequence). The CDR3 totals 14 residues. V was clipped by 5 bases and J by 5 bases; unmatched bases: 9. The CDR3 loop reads CAWVPTGGWTEAFF. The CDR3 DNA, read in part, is TGTGCCTGGGTACCAACAGGGGGCTGGACTGAA.

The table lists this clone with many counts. This CDR3 is CASSGDRGRQETQYF. The covered CDR3 bases are TGTGCCAGCAGTGGGGACAGGGGGCGGCAAGAGACC. The chain links TRBV2 to TRBJ2-5; 12 nucleotides align to TRBD1. The CDR3 extends 3 residues past the end of the read, so its final part is completed from the germline J gene. CDR1 SNHLY and CDR2 FYNNEI come from the germline V gene. The CDR3 spans 15 residues. V shed 4 bases, J shed 2 bases, and the junction held 2 bases outside the gene matches.

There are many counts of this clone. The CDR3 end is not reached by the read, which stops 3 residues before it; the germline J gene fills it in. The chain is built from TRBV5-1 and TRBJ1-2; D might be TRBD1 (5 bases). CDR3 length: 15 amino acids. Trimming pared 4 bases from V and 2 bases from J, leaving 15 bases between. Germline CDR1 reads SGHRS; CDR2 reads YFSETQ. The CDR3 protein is CASSPVPQGNYGYTF. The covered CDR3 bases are TGCGCCAGCAGCCCCGTACCTCAGGGAAACTATGGC.

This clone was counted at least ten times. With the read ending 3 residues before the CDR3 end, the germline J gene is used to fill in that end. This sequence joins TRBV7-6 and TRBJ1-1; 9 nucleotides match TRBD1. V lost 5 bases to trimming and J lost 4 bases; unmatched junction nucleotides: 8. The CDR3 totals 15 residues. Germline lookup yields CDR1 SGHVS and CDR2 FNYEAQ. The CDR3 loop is CASSAQGALGTEAFF. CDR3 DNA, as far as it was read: TGTGCCAGCAGCGCACAGGGGGCGCTTGGCACTGAA.

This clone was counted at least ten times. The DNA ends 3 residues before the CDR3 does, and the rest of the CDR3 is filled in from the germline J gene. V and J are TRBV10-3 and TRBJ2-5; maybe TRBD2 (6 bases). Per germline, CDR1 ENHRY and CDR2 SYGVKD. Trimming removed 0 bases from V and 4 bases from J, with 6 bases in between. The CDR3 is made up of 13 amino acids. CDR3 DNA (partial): TGTGCCATCAGTGAGTCGCGGGGAGAGACC. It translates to CAISESRGET. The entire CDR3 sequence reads CAISESRGETQYF.